These T cell receptor beta chains were read from a single sample in a study of T cell repertoires in cytomegalovirus infection. TCRdb re-called the reads through MiXCR, storing one row per CDR3 protein. This repertoire shows about 52,000 distinct CDR3 sequences, roughly a fifth found once; its top ten account for around 77%. These receptors' antigens are unknown. The sample consisted of CD8+ T cells from cultured PBMCs, taken from culture after CMV antigen stimulation. The source is a human donor in good health (CMV status not recorded). Some clones in this sample may be carry-over from other donors' samples. CDR3s include the opening cysteine and the closing phenylalanine or tryptophan. The D gene is left open where the match is weak. Expanded clones get a size class; other rows say once, few or many, or leave the size out.

abundance	d_gene	v_gene	j_gene	CDR3aa	CDR3nt
-	-	TRBV4-1	TRBJ2-7	CASSQGTVSSYEQYF	TGCGCCAGCAGCCAAGGGACAGTGAGCTCCTACGAGCAGTACTTC
few	-	TRBV7-8	TRBJ1-1	CASSPSGGNTEAFF	TGTGCCAGCAGCCCGAGCGGGGGAAACACTGAAGCTTTCTTT
-	-	TRBV7-2	TRBJ1-5	CASSLGGGLNQPQHF	TGTGCCAGCAGCTTGGGCGGCGGACTCAATCAGCCCCAGCATTTT
-	-	TRBV27	TRBJ1-5	CASRDGYSNQPQHF	TGTGCCAGCAGGGACGGGTATAGCAATCAGCCCCAGCATTTT
few	-	TRBV30	TRBJ2-7	CAWSRDGKYEQYF	TGTGCCTGGAGTCGGGACGGGAAATACGAGCAGTACTTC
-	-	TRBV4-1	TRBJ1-5	CASSQDSGQGNQPQHF	TGCGCCAGCAGCCAAGATAGCGGTCAGGGGAATCAGCCCCAGCATTTT
-	-	TRBV6-2/TRBV6-3	TRBJ1-5	CASSWTSWETQHF	TGTGCCAGCAGTTGGACTAGCTGGGAGACCCAGCATTTT
-	-	TRBV11-2	TRBJ2-1	CASSLRWEQFF	TGTGCCAGCAGCTTACGGTGGGAGCAGTTCTTC
few	-	TRBV25-1	TRBJ1-2	CASSGGRRYGYTF	TGTGCCAGCAGTGGGGGACGAAGATATGGCTACACCTTC
few	-	TRBV7-2	TRBJ1-1	CASSLLRGPNTEAFF	TGTGCCAGCAGCTTATTGAGGGGACCGAACACTGAAGCTTTCTTT
-	-	TRBV12-3/TRBV12-4	TRBJ2-1	CASSSMDSSSYNEQFF	TGTGCCAGCAGTTCAATGGACAGCAGCTCCTACAATGAGCAGTTCTTC
-	-	TRBV7-6	TRBJ2-2	CASSSLLTDGSNTGELFF	TGTGCCAGCAGCTCTCTACTGACGGACGGCTCGAACACCGGGGAGCTGTTTTTT
few	-	TRBV28	TRBJ2-3	CASSWDSTDTQYF	TGTGCCAGCAGTTGGGACAGCACAGATACGCAGTATTTT
-	-	TRBV6-2/TRBV6-3	TRBJ2-1	CASSFGYNEQFF	TGTGCCAGCAGTTTTGGGTACAATGAGCAGTTCTTC
-	-	TRBV6-6	TRBJ1-6	CASSYSAVSSYNSPLHF	TGTGCCAGCAGTTACTCGGCGGTGAGCTCCTATAATTCACCCCTCCACTTT
-	-	TRBV5-8	TRBJ1-2	CASRRRLYGYTF	TGTGCCAGCAGACGACGGCTCTATGGCTACACCTTC
few	-	TRBV7-8	TRBJ1-1	CASWPGLMNTEAFF	TGTGCCAGTTGGCCTGGGCTCATGAACACTGAAGCTTTCTTT
-	-	TRBV27	TRBJ1-2	CASWDGRRYGYTF	TGTGCCAGTTGGGATGGGAGACGCTATGGCTACACCTTC
few	TRBD2	TRBV7-2	TRBJ2-1	CASSLVPGGSYNEQFF	TGTGCCAGCAGCTTAGTCCCGGGGGGCTCCTACAATGAGCAGTTCTTC
few	-	TRBV4-1	TRBJ2-7	CASSMGGDYEQYF	TGCGCCAGCAGCATGGGGGGCGACTACGAGCAGTACTTC
few	-	TRBV12-5	TRBJ2-7	CASGRPGLAYEQYF	TGTGCTAGTGGGCGACCGGGCCTCGCCTACGAGCAGTACTTC
-	TRBD1	TRBV12-3/TRBV12-4	TRBJ1-2	CASSRTGDHTF	TGTGCCAGCAGTCGGACAGGAGATCACACCTTC
-	-	TRBV10-2	TRBJ2-3	CASSDNTDTQYF	TGCGCCAGCAGCGACAACACAGATACGCAGTATTTT
few	TRBD1	TRBV4-3	TRBJ2-7	CASSQLRGTGGQGYEQYF	TGCGCCAGCAGCCAATTACGCGGGACAGGGGGCCAGGGCTACGAGCAGTACTTC
few	TRBD1	TRBV12-3/TRBV12-4	TRBJ1-5	CASRGQGAWQPQHF	TGTGCCAGCAGGGGACAGGGGGCTTGGCAGCCCCAGCATTTT
-	TRBD2	TRBV6-4	TRBJ2-1	CASSPDSGGGHNEQFF	TGTGCCAGCAGTCCAGATAGCGGGGGAGGCCACAATGAGCAGTTCTTC
-	-	TRBV7-2	TRBJ2-7	CASSNYGTRDEQYF	TGTGCCAGCAGCAATTACGGGACAAGGGACGAGCAGTACTTC
few	-	TRBV4-1	TRBJ1-1	CASSQEEYAEAFF	TGCGCCAGCAGCCAAGAAGAATACGCTGAAGCTTTCTTT
few	TRBD2	TRBV7-8	TRBJ2-3	CASSGRTSGGRTDTQYF	TGTGCCAGCAGCGGACGGACTAGCGGGGGCCGCACAGATACGCAGTATTTT
few	-	TRBV5-4	TRBJ2-7	CASSARGSYEQYF	TGTGCCAGCAGCGCCAGGGGTTCCTACGAGCAGTACTTC
-	TRBD1	TRBV6-1	TRBJ2-7	CASSEAGQGYEQYF	TGTGCCAGCAGTGAAGCGGGACAGGGCTACGAGCAGTACTTC
-	TRBD1	TRBV20-1	TRBJ2-7	CSARGTAATYEQYF	TGCAGTGCTAGGGGGACAGCCGCCACCTACGAGCAGTACTTC
-	TRBD1	TRBV7-2	TRBJ2-7	CASSRRQGDEQYF	TGTGCCAGCAGTCGAAGACAGGGGGACGAGCAGTACTTC
few	TRBD1	TRBV12-3/TRBV12-4	TRBJ2-7	CASSPDRAYEQYF	TGTGCCAGCAGTCCGGACAGGGCCTACGAGCAGTACTTC
few	-	TRBV6-5	TRBJ1-5	CASSYLGIRQPQHF	TGTGCCAGCAGTTACCTGGGGATACGTCAGCCCCAGCATTTT
few	-	TRBV6-1	TRBJ1-5	CASSKRQTPSNQPQHF	TGTGCCAGCAGCAAGAGACAGACGCCCAGCAATCAGCCCCAGCATTTT
few	-	TRBV12-3/TRBV12-4	TRBJ2-2	CASSFGTGELFF	TGTGCCAGCAGTTTCGGCACCGGGGAGCTGTTTTTT
few	-	TRBV7-9	TRBJ1-5	CASSLGTDNQPQHF	TGTGCCAGCAGCTTAGGGACGGATAATCAGCCCCAGCATTTT
few	-	TRBV2	TRBJ1-5	CASDLWTGNQPQHF	TGTGCCAGCGACCTCTGGACGGGGAATCAGCCCCAGCATTTT
-	TRBD1	TRBV7-8	TRBJ2-1	CASSSRPGQDENEQFF	TGTGCCAGCAGCTCCCGACCGGGACAGGATGAGAATGAGCAGTTCTTC
-	-	TRBV7-4	TRBJ2-7	CASSSDSSGSGLLYEQYF	TGTGCCAGCAGCTCCGATTCTTCGGGATCGGGCTTACTCTACGAGCAGTACTTC
once	TRBD2	TRBV7-6	TRBJ2-1	CASSLAGLAGVSHYNEQFF	TGTGCCAGCAGCTTAGCTGGACTAGCGGGGGTCTCTCACTACAATGAGCAGTTCTTC
few	TRBD2	TRBV2	TRBJ2-7	CASSGPTSGGSFYEQYF	TGTGCCAGCAGTGGCCCGACTAGCGGGGGGTCCTTCTACGAGCAGTACTTC
-	-	TRBV12-3/TRBV12-4	TRBJ2-7	CASSRRDLEQYF	TGTGCCAGCAGTAGGCGAGATTTAGAGCAGTACTTC
few	TRBD1	TRBV7-6	TRBJ2-7	CASSSWTGISYEQYF	TGTGCCAGCAGCTCCTGGACAGGGATAAGCTACGAGCAGTACTTC
-	TRBD1	TRBV3-1	TRBJ2-7	CVSSQGTGSYEQYF	TGTGTCAGCAGCCAAGGGACAGGATCCTACGAGCAGTACTTC
-	TRBD1	TRBV15	TRBJ1-3	CATSSSGGGNTIYF	TGTGCCACCAGCAGTTCAGGGGGAGGAAACACCATATATTTT
few	-	TRBV6-2/TRBV6-3	TRBJ1-1	CASSRHRKTEAFF	TGTGCCAGCAGTCGCCACAGGAAGACTGAAGCTTTCTTT
few	TRBD1	TRBV11-2	TRBJ1-2	CASSSGTVYGYTF	TGTGCCAGCAGCTCCGGGACAGTATATGGCTACACCTTC
-	TRBD2	TRBV12-3/TRBV12-4	TRBJ2-1	CASSAGLAGAPSYNEQFF	TGTGCCAGCAGTGCGGGACTAGCGGGGGCCCCCTCCTACAATGAGCAGTTCTTC
few	-	TRBV7-2	TRBJ1-3	CASSLGAGTGNTIYF	TGTGCCAGCAGCTTAGGGGCGGGGACTGGAAACACCATATATTTT
few	-	TRBV7-2	TRBJ1-2	CASSSWDSGYGYTF	TGTGCCAGCTCCTCCTGGGATTCTGGCTATGGCTACACCTTC
few	-	TRBV4-1	TRBJ1-2	CASSQMEGSNYGYTF	TGCGCCAGCAGCCAAATGGAGGGCAGTAACTATGGCTACACCTTC